Below are 24 T cell receptor beta chains sequenced from a single sample in a study of T cell changes during pregnancy in multiple sclerosis. TCRdb's table, derived via immunoSEQ multiplex PCR, lists solely in-frame clones and lacks some. The sample consists of about 100,000 clones, about 92% of them appearing once. The source was peripheral blood, collected in the second trimester of pregnancy. Receptors were obtained from a female donor with multiple sclerosis, enrolled in a pregnancy study.

The CDR3 region is CASSPIEAAGELFF. As DNA, the CDR3 is TGCGCCAGCAGCCCGATTGAAGCTGCCGGGGAGCTGTTTTTT. The gene calls are TRBV5-1 and TRBJ2-2; unclear D gene. V lost 4 bases to trimming and J lost 6 bases, with 13 bases between them. The CDR3 is 14 residues long. The germline V gene has CDR1 SGHRS and CDR2 YFSETQ.

The J gene is TRBJ1-4, the V gene TRBV5-1; D uncertain. The CDR3 spans 15 residues. The V gene lost 4 bases and the J gene lost 0 bases, with 10 bases spanning the gap. Per the germline V gene, CDR1 is SGHRS and CDR2 is YFSETQ. For the CDR3, the DNA is TGCGCCAGCAGCCGCGGGATTGCAACTAATGAAAAACTGTTTTTT. This gives the protein CASSRGIATNEKLFF.

V gene TRBV27 combines with J gene TRBJ1-5; D is perhaps TRBD1 (6 bases). Germline-derived CDR1 and CDR2 are MNHEY and SMNVEV (reference sequence). V shed 2 bases and J shed 6 bases, with 17 bases lying between them. The CDR3 runs 16 residues. The CDR3 loop reads CASSLNGNIGGQPQHF. As DNA, the CDR3 is TGTGCCAGCAGTTTAAACGGAAACATAGGGGGTCAGCCCCAGCATTTT.

The rearrangement links TRBV19 to TRBJ2-1; D unresolved. This CDR3 is 13 amino acids long. The V and J ends lost 6 bases and 16 bases respectively, with 22 bases between them. Germline V gene sequence: CDR1 LNHDA, CDR2 SQIVND (reference sequence). The CDR3 loop reads CASSTARYLPPFF. The CDR3 region has the DNA TGTGCCAGTAGCACTGCCCGTTATCTTCCCCCCTTCTTC.

This clone was detected only a few times. The V gene is TRBV30, the J gene TRBJ1-1, with a tentative D call TRBD1 (5 bases). The CDR3 totals 11 residues. CDR1 is GTSNPN, CDR2 SVGIG, per germline (reference sequence). V was pared by 3 bases and J by 9 bases, with 11 bases between. The CDR3: CAWRVRTKAFF. In nucleotides, the CDR3 is TGTGCCTGGAGGGTACGGACAAAAGCTTTCTTT.

This sequence joins TRBV5-1 and TRBJ2-4; TRBD2 might be the D (5 bases). The CDR3 runs to 16 residues. The germline V and J ends were trimmed by 0 bases and 7 bases, with 17 bases remaining between them. Per the germline V gene, CDR1 is SGHRS and CDR2 is YFSETQ. The CDR3 DNA follows: TGCGCCAGCAGCTTGGAGCGTCCCGGGGTGGGGAACATTCAGTACTTC. Translation: CASSLERPGVGNIQYF.

V and J are TRBV5-1 and TRBJ2-2; D is uncertain. The CDR3 is made up of 19 amino acids. The ends were cut back, 1 base at V and 2 bases at J, with 21 bases in the middle. The germline V gene encodes CDR1 SGHRS and CDR2 YFSETQ. CDR3 amino acids: CASSLIPHSLRRNTGELFF. The CDR3 DNA is TGCGCCAGCAGCTTGATCCCCCACAGCCTAAGGCGTAACACCGGGGAGCTGTTTTTT.

This chain joins TRBV6-1 and TRBJ2-3; TRBD1 agrees at 7 bases. The CDR3 is 14 residues long. Germline CDR1 and CDR2: MNHNS and SASEGT. Unmatched junction bases numbered 4, after V lost 5 bases and J lost 2 bases. CDR3 residues: CASSWDRNTDTQYF. DNA for the CDR3: TGTGCCAGCAGTTGGGACAGAAACACAGATACGCAGTATTTT.

This chain joins TRBV19 and TRBJ1-2, with 9 positions matching TRBD1. The CDR3 runs 13 residues. The germline CDR1 and CDR2 sequences are LNHDA and SQIVND (reference sequence). With 0 bases clipped from V and 8 bases from J, the junction kept 1 base outside the gene matches. CDR3 DNA: TGTGCCAGTAGTATAGATGGACAGGGGGGCTACACCTTC. Its protein is CASSIDGQGGYTF.

In its sample, this clone was seen a few times. The CDR3 loop reads CASSPGQGNTEAFF. DNA for the CDR3: TGTGCCAGCAGCCCAGGTCAGGGGAACACTGAAGCTTTCTTT. The V gene is TRBV7-3, the J gene TRBJ1-1, with a tentative D call TRBD1 (5 bases). The germline CDR1 and CDR2 sequences are SGHTA and FQGTGA. Trimming stripped 5 bases from V and 1 base from J, with 11 bases between. There are 14 residues in the CDR3.

The V call is TRBV7-2, the J call TRBJ2-5, with TRBD1 matching 11 bases. This CDR3 region has 15 residues. Looked up from germline, CDR1 is SGHTA and CDR2 is FQGNSA. The junction had 6 bases not matched to a gene; V was cut back by 5 bases and J by 4 bases. The CDR3 DNA follows: TGTGCCAGCAGCCCGATTGGGACAGGGGGAGAGACCCAGTACTTC. Residues: CASSPIGTGGETQYF.

This clone has just one count. The chain joins TRBV5-1 to TRBJ2-7; 9 nucleotides match TRBD1. Germline V lookup: CDR1 SGHRS, CDR2 YFSETQ. The CDR3 sequence is 14 residues long. The J segment lost 0 bases and the V segment lost 4 bases, leaving 2 bases of the junction unmatched. Written as DNA, the CDR3 is TGCGCCAGCAGCGTGACAGGGGGCTCCTACGAGCAGTACTTC. It translates to CASSVTGGSYEQYF.

This clone turned up a few times. The rearrangement joins TRBV30 to TRBJ1-1, with D unclear. The CDR3 is 11 residues long. Per germline, CDR1 GTSNPN and CDR2 SVGIG (reference sequence). With 5 bases removed from V and 1 base from J, the gap between germline ends came to 5 bases. The CDR3 spells CAWLRNTEAFF. In DNA form, the CDR3 reads TGTGCCTGGCTGAGGAACACTGAAGCTTTCTTT.

The chain joins TRBV15 to TRBJ2-6; tentative D call: TRBD1 (5 bases). This CDR3 region has 17 residues. Between the trimmed V and J ends, which lost 3 bases and 0 bases, there was a span of 12 bases. Germline assignment: CDR1 LNHNV and CDR2 YYDKDF (reference sequence). CDR3 region: CATSRDTPSSGANVLTF. CDR3 in DNA: TGTGCCACCAGCAGGGACACCCCAAGCTCTGGGGCCAACGTCCTGACTTTC.

This chain uses TRBV7-9 with TRBJ2-4, with 11 bases lining up with TRBD1. Germline V gene data show CDR1 as SEHNR and CDR2 as FQNEAQ (reference sequence). V gave up 1 base and J gave up 1 base; unmatched junction bases: 3. CDR3 length: 17 residues. CDR3 in amino acids: CASSLGTGGFAKNIQYF. CDR3 sequence (DNA): TGTGCCAGCAGCTTAGGGACAGGGGGCTTTGCCAAAAACATTCAGTACTTC.

The chain couples TRBV2 to TRBJ1-4; D gene uncertain. The V gene's germline CDR1 is SNHLY and CDR2 FYNNEI. The CDR3 runs 14 residues. V was trimmed by 7 bases and J by 8 bases, leaving 17 bases between them. The CDR3 DNA reads as TGTGCCAGCATTGATACGATAACGGGGGAAAAACTGTTTTTT. This translates into CASIDTITGEKLFF.

The chain combines TRBV7-6 with TRBJ2-7, with 8 bases lining up with TRBD2. Trimming removed 4 bases from V and 2 bases from J; junction bases left unmatched: 4. From germline, CDR1 is SGHVS and CDR2 FNYEAQ. This CDR3 comprises 14 residues. CDR3 nucleotide sequence: TGTGCCAGCAGCTCTGGACTAGCCGCCTACGAGCAGTACTTC. Protein product: CASSSGLAAYEQYF.

V usage is TRBV11-2 and J usage is TRBJ1-5; D gene ambiguous. This CDR3 contains 12 residues. V lost 0 bases and J 13 bases, leaving 10 bases between the germline ends. Germline values: CDR1 SGHAT, CDR2 FQNNGV. Written as DNA, the CDR3 is TGTGCCAGCAGCTTAGACGGGAGGACTCAGCATTTT. Amino acids: CASSLDGRTQHF.

The chain carries TRBV6-4 and TRBJ2-7, with 9 bases identical to TRBD1. This CDR3 has 16 amino acids. The V gene's germline CDR1 is MRHNA and CDR2 SNTAGT. Trimming removed 0 bases from V and 2 bases from J; junction bases left unmatched: 5. The CDR3 region is CASSDSGTGRAYEQYF. DNA of the CDR3: TGTGCCAGCAGTGACTCTGGGACAGGGAGGGCCTACGAGCAGTACTTC.

The V and J genes are TRBV5-1 and TRBJ1-2; TRBD1 matches 9 bases. Germline lookup yields CDR1 SGHRS and CDR2 YFSETQ. The CDR3 loop spans 14 amino acids. After removal of 4 bases from V and 5 bases from J, the junction contained 6 bases not matched to a gene. For the CDR3, the DNA is TGCGCCAGCAGCGCGGACAGGGGAGAATATGGCTACACCTTC. Protein sequence: CASSADRGEYGYTF.

The chain recombines TRBV6-6 with TRBJ2-3, with 7 nucleotides matching TRBD1. V shed 7 bases, J shed 2 bases, and the junction held 6 bases outside the gene matches. Germline CDR1 MNHNY, CDR2 SVGAGI (reference sequence). This CDR3 spans 14 amino acids. The CDR3 bases are TGTGCCAGCAACCGGGGACAGAACACAGATACGCAGTATTTT. Translation gives CASNRGQNTDTQYF.

V gene TRBV28 combines with J gene TRBJ1-2; D is unresolved. Trimming cost V 6 bases and J 8 bases, with 19 bases left between them. This CDR3 region has 14 residues. The germline gives CDR1 MDHEN, CDR2 SYDVKM. For the CDR3, the DNA is TGTGCCAGCAGAGAACCCGGACCGGCGGGGGGCTACACCTTC. Amino acid sequence: CASREPGPAGGYTF.

The CDR3 nucleotides are TGTGCCAGCAGTGACAGGACAGGGGGCCGTGAGCCCCAGCATTTT. Amino acid sequence: CASSDRTGGREPQHF. The rearrangement joins TRBV2 to TRBJ1-5; 11 bases map to TRBD1. The CDR3 extends over 15 amino acids. V lost 3 bases and J lost 8; bases outside the gene matches: 6. Germline values: CDR1 SNHLY, CDR2 FYNNEI. Full variable domain (outside the CDR3, taken from reference TRBV2 and TRBJ1-5): EPEVTQTPSHQVTQMGQEVILRCVPISNHLYFYWYRQILGQKVEFLVSFYNNEISEKSEIFDDQFSVERPDGSNFTLKIRSTKLEDSAMYFCASSDRTGGREPQHFGDGTRLSIL.

The genes are TRBV7-6 and TRBJ2-1, with D unclear. Germline loops: CDR1 SGHVS, CDR2 FNYEAQ. This CDR3 is 15 amino acids long. V was clipped by 2 bases and J by 7 bases, with 15 bases between them. CDR3 region: CASSLTPYRGNEQFF. The CDR3 bases are TGTGCCAGCAGCTTAACCCCATATAGAGGTAATGAGCAGTTCTTC. Combining the CDR3 with reference TRBV7-6 and TRBJ2-1 gives the whole variable domain GAGVSQSPRYKVTKRGQDVALRCDPISGHVSLYWYRQALGQGPEFLTYFNYEAQQDKSGLPNDRFSAERPEGSISTLTIQRTEQRDSAMYRCASSLTPYRGNEQFFGPGTRLTVL.